The source of this TCR beta chain is a study of cytomegalovirus exposure and HLA in healthy donors. Study summary: Among roughly 180 million T cells, an earlier analysis found about 100 million unique TCR beta sequences. General study results and limits: Per a later analysis, 18,000 or so TCR beta sequences showed association with HLA alleles at 0.05 false discovery rate.

PCR primers comprised 60 Vbeta and 13 Jbeta primers. Profiling relied on immunoSEQ multiplex PCR, and the TCRdb table lists in-frame clones only, not all of them. The sample records about 120,000 clones, 65% to 85% being singletons. This clone was observed a handful of times. Its specificity is not known. This TCR was sampled from a middle-aged man in good health and CMV-seronegative. The sequenced sample was PBMCs.

The chain's CDR3 is CASSIGQGGEKLFF. The DNA of the CDR3 is TGTGCCAGTAGTATTGGACAGGGGGGTGAAAAACTGTTTTTT. This rearrangement joins TRBV19 to TRBJ1-4; 10 nucleotides align to TRBD1. This CDR3 comprises 14 residues. After removal of 3 bases from V and 7 bases from J, the junction contained 2 bases not matched to a gene. Looked up from germline, CDR1 is LNHDA and CDR2 is SQIVND (reference sequence). The full variable domain, with the rest looked up from reference TRBV19 and TRBJ1-4, is DGGITQSPKYLFRKEGQNVTLSCEQNLNHDAMYWYRQDPGQGLRLIYYSQIVNDFQKGDIAEGYSVSREKKESFPLTVTSAQKNPTAFYLCASSIGQGGEKLFFGSGTQLSVL.